This T cell receptor (beta chain) is drawn from a study of blood T cell repertoires in COVID-19. The overall study: Samples came from the United States, Italy and Spain, spanning acute and convalescent COVID-19. T cells, B-cell-depleted T cells, or PBMCs supplied cDNA or gDNA.

Seattle's enrolled individuals joined amid active infection and were then monitored longitudinally. V trimming: 6 bases; J trimming: 5 bases; junction bases outside the gene matches: 4. This CDR3 is built from 13 residues. CDR1 is MNHNY and CDR2 is SVGAGI in the germline V gene (reference sequence). Using immunoSEQ multiplex PCR, the repertoire was profiled, and TCRdb retains in-frame clones only, with some absent. In the table there are under 95,000 clones, approximately 85% of which are singletons. This chain links TRBV6-6 with TRBJ1-5; 7 positions agree with TRBD1. The sample taken for sequencing was peripheral blood. The origin of this receptor is a man aged 50-59 years with COVID-19, enrolled during active disease. In DNA form, the CDR3 reads TGTGCCAGCAGCTCTACAGGGGATCAGCCCCAGCATTTT. Translating gives CASSSTGDQPQHF.